This T cell receptor (beta chain) was sequenced for a study of blood T cell repertoires in COVID-19. How the authors handled the data: Estimation of nucleated cell counts relied on the amplification of reference gene primers. The data were produced by immunoSEQ multiplex PCR, yet TCRdb's version contains in-frame clones alone and is incomplete. V, J and clone size derive from that table, while D and trimming were established from the DNA sequence. The sample shows roughly 64,000 clones, 80% to 90% of them seen only once. The CDR3 consists of 15 residues. V was clipped by 4 bases and J by 7 bases; unmatched bases: 5. The V gene's germline CDR1 is KGHSH and CDR2 LQKENI. This clone was detected only a few times.

This sequence joins TRBV18 and TRBJ2-1; 12 bases are a match to TRBD2. This receptor was identified in a man aged 35-49 years with acute or convalescent COVID-19. The sequenced sample consisted of peripheral blood. CDR3 in amino acids: CASSQLAGGSNEQFF. Here the CDR3 DNA reads TGTGCCAGCTCACAACTAGCGGGGGGTAGTAATGAGCAGTTCTTC.